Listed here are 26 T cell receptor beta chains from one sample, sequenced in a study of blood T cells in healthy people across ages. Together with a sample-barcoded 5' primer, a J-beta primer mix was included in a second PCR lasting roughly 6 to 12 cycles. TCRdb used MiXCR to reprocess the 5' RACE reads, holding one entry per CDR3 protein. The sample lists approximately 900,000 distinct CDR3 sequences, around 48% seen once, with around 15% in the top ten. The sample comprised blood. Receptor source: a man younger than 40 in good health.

CDR3 in DNA: TGTGCCAGCAGGGGACAGGGGGCGGAGGGCTACACCTTC. Encoded protein: CASRGQGAEGYTF. V and J are TRBV2 and TRBJ1-2; 12 bases align to TRBD1. CDR3 length equals 13 residues. CDR1 is SNHLY and CDR2 is FYNNEI in the germline V gene. V trimming: 6 bases; J trimming: 8 bases; junction bases outside the gene matches: 4.

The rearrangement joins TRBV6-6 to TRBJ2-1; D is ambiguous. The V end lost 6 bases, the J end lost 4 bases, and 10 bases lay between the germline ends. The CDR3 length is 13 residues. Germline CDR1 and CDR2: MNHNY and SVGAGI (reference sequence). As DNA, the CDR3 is TGTGCCAGCAGGTCCCGATTATACAATGAGCAGTTCTTC. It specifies CASRSRLYNEQFF.

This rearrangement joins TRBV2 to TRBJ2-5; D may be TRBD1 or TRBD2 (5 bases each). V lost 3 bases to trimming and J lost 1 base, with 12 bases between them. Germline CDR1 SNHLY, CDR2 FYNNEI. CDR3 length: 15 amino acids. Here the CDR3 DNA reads TGTGCCAGCAGTGACGATTTGGGACCCCAAGAGACCCAGTACTTC. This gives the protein CASSDDLGPQETQYF.

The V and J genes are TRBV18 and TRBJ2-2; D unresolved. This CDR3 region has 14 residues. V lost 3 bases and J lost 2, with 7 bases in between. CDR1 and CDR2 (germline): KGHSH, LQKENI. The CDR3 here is CASSPDSNTGELFF. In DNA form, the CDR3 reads TGTGCCAGCTCACCCGACTCCAACACCGGGGAGCTGTTTTTT.

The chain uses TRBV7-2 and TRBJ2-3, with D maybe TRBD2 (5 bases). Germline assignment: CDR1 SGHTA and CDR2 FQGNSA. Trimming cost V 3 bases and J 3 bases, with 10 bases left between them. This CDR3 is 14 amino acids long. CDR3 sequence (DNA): TGTGCCAGCAGCTTTTATAGGGAGACAGATACGCAGTATTTT. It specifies CASSFYRETDTQYF. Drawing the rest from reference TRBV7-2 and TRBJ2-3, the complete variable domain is GAGVSQSPSNKVTEKGKDVELRCDPISGHTALYWYRQSLGQGLEFLIYFQGNSAPDKSGLPSDRFSAERTGGSVSTLTIQRTQQEDSAVYLCASSFYRETDTQYFGPGTRLTVL.

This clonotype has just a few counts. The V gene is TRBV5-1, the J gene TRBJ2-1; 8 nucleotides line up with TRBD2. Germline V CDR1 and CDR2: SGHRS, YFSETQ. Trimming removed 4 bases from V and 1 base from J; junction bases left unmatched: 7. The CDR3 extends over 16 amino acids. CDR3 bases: TGCGCCAGCAGCATCGGAGCGGGGGAATCCTACAATGAGCAGTTCTTC. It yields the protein CASSIGAGESYNEQFF.

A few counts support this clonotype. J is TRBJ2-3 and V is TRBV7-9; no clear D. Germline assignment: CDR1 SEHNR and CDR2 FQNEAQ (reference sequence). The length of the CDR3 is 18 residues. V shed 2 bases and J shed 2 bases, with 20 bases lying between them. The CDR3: CASSLYGTGYTTTDTQYF. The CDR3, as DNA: TGTGCCAGCAGCTTATACGGTACTGGCTATACTACCACAGATACGCAGTATTTT.

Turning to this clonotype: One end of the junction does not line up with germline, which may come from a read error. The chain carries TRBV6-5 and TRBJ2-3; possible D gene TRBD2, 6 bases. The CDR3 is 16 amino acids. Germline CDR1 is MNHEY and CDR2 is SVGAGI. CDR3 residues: CARSPEGRGGGDTQYF. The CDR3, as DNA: TGTGCCCGCAGCCCCGAGGGAAGGGGAGGCGGAGATACGCAGTATTTT.

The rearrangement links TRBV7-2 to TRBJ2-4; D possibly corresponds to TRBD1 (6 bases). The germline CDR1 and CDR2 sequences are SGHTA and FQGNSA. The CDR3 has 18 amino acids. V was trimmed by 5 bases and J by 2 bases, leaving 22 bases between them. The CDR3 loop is CASSPASGLRGTKNIQYF. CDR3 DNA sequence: TGTGCCAGCAGCCCCGCTTCGGGCCTCAGGGGAACCAAAAACATTCAGTACTTC.

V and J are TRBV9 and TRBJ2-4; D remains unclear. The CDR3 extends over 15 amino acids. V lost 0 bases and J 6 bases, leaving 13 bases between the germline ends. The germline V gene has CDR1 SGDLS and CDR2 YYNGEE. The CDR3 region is CASSVESASGNIQYF. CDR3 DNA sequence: TGTGCCAGCAGCGTAGAGTCGGCCAGTGGAAACATTCAGTACTTC.

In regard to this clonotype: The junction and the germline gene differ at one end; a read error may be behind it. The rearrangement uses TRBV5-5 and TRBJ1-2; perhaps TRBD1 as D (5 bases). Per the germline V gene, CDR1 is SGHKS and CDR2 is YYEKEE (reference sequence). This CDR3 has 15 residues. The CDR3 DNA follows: TGTGTCAGCAGCCCCTTCGGGGGAGGTGTCTATGGCTACACCTTC. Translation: CVSSPFGGGVYGYTF.

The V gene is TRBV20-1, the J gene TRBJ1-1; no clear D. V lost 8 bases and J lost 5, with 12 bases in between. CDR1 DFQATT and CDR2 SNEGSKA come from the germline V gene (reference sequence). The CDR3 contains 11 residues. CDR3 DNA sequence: TGCAGTTTGGAAGCGCGTACTGAAGCTTTCTTT. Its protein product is CSLEARTEAFF.

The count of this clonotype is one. CDR3 DNA sequence: TGTGCCAGCAGCCCCGACGGGCCCGGGGAGCTGTTTTTT. Its translation is CASSPDGPGELFF. The rearrangement joins TRBV11-3 to TRBJ2-2; no reliable D call. Germline lookup yields CDR1 SGHNT and CDR2 YENEEA. The CDR3 sequence is 13 residues long. Trimming shortened V by 5 bases and J by 6 bases, and 10 bases separated the two germline ends.

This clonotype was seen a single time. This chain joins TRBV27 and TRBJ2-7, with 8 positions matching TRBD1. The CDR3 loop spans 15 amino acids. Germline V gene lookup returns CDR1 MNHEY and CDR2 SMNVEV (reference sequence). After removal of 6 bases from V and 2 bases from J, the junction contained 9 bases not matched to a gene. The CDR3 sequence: CASSGSATGAYEQYF. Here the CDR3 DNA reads TGTGCCAGCAGCGGCTCCGCGACAGGGGCCTACGAGCAGTACTTC.

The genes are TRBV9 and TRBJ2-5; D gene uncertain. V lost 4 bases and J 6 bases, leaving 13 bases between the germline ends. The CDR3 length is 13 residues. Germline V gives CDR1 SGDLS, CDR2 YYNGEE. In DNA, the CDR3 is TGTGCCAGCAGCCCAAATTCGGAGAAGACCCAGTACTTC. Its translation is CASSPNSEKTQYF.

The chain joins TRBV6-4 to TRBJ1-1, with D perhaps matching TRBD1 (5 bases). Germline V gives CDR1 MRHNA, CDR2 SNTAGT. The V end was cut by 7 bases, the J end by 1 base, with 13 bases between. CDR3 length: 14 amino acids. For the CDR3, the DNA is TGTGCCAGCACCTCCCGGGACGGGAACACTGAAGCTTTCTTT. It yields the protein CASTSRDGNTEAFF.

CDR3 protein: CASSVVAGNYEQYF. As DNA, the CDR3 is TGTGCCAGCAGTGTAGTGGCTGGGAACTACGAGCAGTACTTC. The gene calls are TRBV12-3 or TRBV12-4 and TRBJ2-7; no clear D gene. The CDR3 extends over 14 amino acids. The V end was cut by 5 bases, the J end by 3 bases, with 14 bases between.

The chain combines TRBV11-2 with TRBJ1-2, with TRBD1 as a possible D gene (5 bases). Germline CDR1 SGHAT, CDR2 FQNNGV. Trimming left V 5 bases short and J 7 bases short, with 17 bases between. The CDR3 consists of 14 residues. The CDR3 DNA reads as TGTGCCAGCAGCCCGGACACACTTCTCGGTGGCTACACCTTC. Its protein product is CASSPDTLLGGYTF.

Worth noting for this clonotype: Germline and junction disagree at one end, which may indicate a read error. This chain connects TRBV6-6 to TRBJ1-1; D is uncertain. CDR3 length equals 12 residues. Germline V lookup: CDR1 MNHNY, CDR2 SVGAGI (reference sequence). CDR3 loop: CAGSRSVTEAFF. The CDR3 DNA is TGTGCCGGCAGTAGATCGGTCACTGAAGCTTTCTTT.

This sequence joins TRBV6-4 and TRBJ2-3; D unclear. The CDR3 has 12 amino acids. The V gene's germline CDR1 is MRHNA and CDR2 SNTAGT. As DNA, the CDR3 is TGTGCTCTTCGCCTGCGCGGAGATACGCAGTATTTT. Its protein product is CALRLRGDTQYF.

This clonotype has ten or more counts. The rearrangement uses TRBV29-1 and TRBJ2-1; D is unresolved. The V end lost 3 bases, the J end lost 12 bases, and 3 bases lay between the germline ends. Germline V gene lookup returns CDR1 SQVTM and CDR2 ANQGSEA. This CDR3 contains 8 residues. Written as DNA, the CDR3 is TGCAGCGTTGACAGGCAGTTCTTC. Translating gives CSVDRQFF.

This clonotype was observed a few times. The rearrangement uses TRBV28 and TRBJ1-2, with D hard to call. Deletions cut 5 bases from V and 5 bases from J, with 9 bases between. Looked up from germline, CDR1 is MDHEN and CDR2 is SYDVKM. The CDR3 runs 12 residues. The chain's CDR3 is CASSGPLYGYTF. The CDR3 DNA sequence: TGTGCCAGCAGTGGACCTCTGTATGGCTACACCTTC.

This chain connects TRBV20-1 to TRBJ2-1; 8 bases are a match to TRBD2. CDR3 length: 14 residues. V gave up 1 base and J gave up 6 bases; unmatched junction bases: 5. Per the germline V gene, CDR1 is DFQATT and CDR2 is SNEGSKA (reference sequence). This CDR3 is CSARVGTRINEQFF. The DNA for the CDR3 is TGCAGTGCTAGAGTCGGGACTAGGATCAATGAGCAGTTCTTC.

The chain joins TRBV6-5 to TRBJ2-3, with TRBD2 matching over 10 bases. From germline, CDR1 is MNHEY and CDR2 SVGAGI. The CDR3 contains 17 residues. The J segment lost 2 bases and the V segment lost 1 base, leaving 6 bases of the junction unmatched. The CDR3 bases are TGTGCCAGCAGTTACTTCGGAAGCGGGGGGGACACAGATACGCAGTATTTT. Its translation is CASSYFGSGGDTDTQYF.

The DNA for the CDR3 is TGTGCCAGCAGCCTAAACGGGCCGGGGGGTGAAAAACTGTTTTTT. Its translation is CASSLNGPGGEKLFF. V usage is TRBV3-1 and J usage is TRBJ1-4; possibly TRBD1 for D (5 bases). V lost 4 bases and J 7 bases, leaving 16 bases between the germline ends. The germline V gene encodes CDR1 LGHDT and CDR2 YNNKEL (reference sequence). This CDR3 contains 15 residues.

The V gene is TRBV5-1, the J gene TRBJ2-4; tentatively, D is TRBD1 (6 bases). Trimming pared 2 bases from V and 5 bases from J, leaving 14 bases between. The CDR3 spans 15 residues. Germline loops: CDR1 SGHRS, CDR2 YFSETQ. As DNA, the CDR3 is TGCGCCAGCAGCTTCCAAGGGGGTCGACAAAACATTCAGTACTTC. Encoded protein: CASSFQGGRQNIQYF. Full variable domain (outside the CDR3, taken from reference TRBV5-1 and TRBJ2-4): KAGVTQTPRYLIKTRGQQVTLSCSPISGHRSVSWYQQTPGQGLQFLFEYFSETQRNKGNFPGRFSGRQFSNSRSEMNVSTLELGDSALYLCASSFQGGRQNIQYFGAGTRLSVL.